This note documents a single T cell receptor beta chain sequence. Its specificity is unknown. The data are from a study of T cells in Graves' hyperthyroidism and ophthalmopathy. The study's findings and limits: Most thyroid clonotypes expanded above 0.001 appeared in blood too. Through a model of 13 V-J features, ophthalmopathy was separated from stable hyperthyroidism.

Amplification of TCR beta CDR3 regions was performed using RNA transcripts as template. Initially, a first-round RT-PCR of the TCR CDR3 employed the HTBI primer set. MiXCR, run by TCRdb on the multiplex PCR reads, gives a single entry per CDR3 protein. Of some 510,000 distinct CDR3 sequences listed, roughly 46% are singletons. Diagnostic assessment was based on clinical symptoms, serum thyroxine and TRAb, thyroid ultrasound and orbital computed tomography. The material sequenced was peripheral blood or thyroid tissue (not recorded which). This TCR was recovered from a woman between 18 and 29 years old with Graves' hyperthyroidism.

Here the CDR3 reads CSARAWEETQYF. CDR3 DNA sequence: TGCAGTGCTAGAGCATGGGAGGAGACCCAGTACTTC. This chain links TRBV20-1 with TRBJ2-5; D is perhaps TRBD2 (5 bases). The V end lost 1 base, the J end lost 5 bases, and 8 bases lay between the germline ends. Germline V gene lookup returns CDR1 DFQATT and CDR2 SNEGSKA (reference sequence). CDR3 length: 12 residues.